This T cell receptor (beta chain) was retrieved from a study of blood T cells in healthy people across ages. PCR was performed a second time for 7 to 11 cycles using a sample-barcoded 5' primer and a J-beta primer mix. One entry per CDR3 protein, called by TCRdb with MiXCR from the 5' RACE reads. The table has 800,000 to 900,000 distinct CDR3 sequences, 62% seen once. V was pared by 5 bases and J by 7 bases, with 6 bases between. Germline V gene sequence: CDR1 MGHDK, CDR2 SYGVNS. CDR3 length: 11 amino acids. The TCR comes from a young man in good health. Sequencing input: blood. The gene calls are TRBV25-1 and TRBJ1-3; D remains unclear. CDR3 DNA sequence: TGTGCCAGCAGTCGACTTAACACCATATATTTT. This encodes CASSRLNTIYF. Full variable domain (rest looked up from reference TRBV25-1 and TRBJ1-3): EADIYQTPRYLVIGTGKKITLECSQTMGHDKMYWYQQDPGMELHLIHYSYGVNSTEKGDLSSESTVSRIRTEHFPLTLESARPSHTSQYLCASSRLNTIYFGEGSWLTVV.